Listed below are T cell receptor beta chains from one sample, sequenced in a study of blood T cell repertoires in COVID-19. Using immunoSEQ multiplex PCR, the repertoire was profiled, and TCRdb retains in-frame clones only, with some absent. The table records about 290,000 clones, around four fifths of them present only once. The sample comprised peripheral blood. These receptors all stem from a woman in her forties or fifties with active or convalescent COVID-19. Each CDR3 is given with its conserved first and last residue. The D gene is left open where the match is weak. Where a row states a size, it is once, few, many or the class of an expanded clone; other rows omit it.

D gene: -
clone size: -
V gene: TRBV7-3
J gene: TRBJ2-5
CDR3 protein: CASSPYETQYF
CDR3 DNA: TGTGCCAGCAGCCCTTATGAGACCCAGTACTTC

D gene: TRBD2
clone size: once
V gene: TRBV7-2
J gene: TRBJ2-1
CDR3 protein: CASSPPGLVYNEQFF
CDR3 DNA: TGTGCCAGCAGCCCCCCGGGACTAGTATACAATGAGCAGTTCTTC

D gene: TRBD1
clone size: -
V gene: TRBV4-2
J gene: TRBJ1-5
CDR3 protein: CASSQQQGSNQPQHF
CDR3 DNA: TGTGCCAGCAGCCAACAACAGGGGAGCAATCAGCCCCAGCATTTT

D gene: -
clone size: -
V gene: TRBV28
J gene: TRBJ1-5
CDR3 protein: CASSEYRDQPQHF
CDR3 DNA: TGTGCCAGCAGTGAGTACAGGGATCAGCCCCAGCATTTT

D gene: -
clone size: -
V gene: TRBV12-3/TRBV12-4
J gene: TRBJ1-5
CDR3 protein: CASSLGTVQPQHF
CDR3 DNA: TGTGCCAGCAGTTTAGGGACAGTCCAGCCCCAGCATTTT

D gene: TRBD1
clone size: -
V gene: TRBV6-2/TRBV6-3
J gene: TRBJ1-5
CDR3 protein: CASSYRGPRQPQHF
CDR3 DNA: TGTGCCAGCAGTTACAGGGGGCCACGGCAGCCCCAGCATTTT

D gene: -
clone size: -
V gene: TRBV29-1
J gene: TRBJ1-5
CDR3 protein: CSVVPGPQPQHF
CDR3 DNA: TGCAGCGTTGTTCCAGGTCCTCAGCCCCAGCATTTT

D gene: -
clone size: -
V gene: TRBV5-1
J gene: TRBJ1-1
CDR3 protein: CASSLAAQVGTEAFF
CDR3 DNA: TGCGCCAGCAGCTTGGCCGCGCAGGTCGGTACTGAAGCTTTCTTT

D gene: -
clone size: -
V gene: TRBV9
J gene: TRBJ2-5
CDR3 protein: CASSVDPTTQETQYF
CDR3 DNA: TGTGCCAGCAGCGTAGATCCGACTACACAAGAGACCCAGTACTTC

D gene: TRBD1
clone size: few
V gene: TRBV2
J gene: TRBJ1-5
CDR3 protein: CASSPGTGEDQPQHF
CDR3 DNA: TGTGCCAGCAGTCCCGGGACAGGGGAGGATCAGCCCCAGCATTTT

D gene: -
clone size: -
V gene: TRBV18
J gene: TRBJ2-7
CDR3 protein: CASSPPKGDEQYF
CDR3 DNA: TGTGCCAGCTCACCCCCAAAGGGGGACGAGCAGTACTTC

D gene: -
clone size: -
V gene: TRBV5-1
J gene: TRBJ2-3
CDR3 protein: CASTTSTGSDTQYF
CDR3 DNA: TGCGCCAGCACCACCTCCACAGGGTCAGATACGCAGTATTTT

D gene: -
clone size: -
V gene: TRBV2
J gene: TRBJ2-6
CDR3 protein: CASTPQAQSGANVLTF
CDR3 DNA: TGTGCCAGCACCCCCCAGGCACAATCTGGGGCCAACGTCCTGACTTTC

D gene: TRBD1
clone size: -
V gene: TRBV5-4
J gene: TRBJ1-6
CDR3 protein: CASSSDRANSPLHF
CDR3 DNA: TGTGCCAGCAGCTCTGACAGGGCTAATTCACCCCTCCACTTT

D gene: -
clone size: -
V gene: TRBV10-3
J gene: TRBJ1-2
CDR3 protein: CAIRGRGGGYTF
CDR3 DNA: TGTGCCATCAGGGGCAGGGGAGGGGGCTACACCTTC

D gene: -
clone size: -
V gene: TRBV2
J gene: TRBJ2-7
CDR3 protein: CASSELTYHSYEQYF
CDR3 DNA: TGTGCCAGCAGTGAATTAACATATCACTCCTACGAGCAGTACTTC

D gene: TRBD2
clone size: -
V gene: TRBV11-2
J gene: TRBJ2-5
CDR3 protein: CASSLTLADSETQYF
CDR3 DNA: TGTGCCAGCAGCTTAACTCTAGCGGATTCGGAGACCCAGTACTTC

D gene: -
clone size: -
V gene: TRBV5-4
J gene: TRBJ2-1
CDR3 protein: CASSPKGGNEQFF
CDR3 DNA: TGTGCCAGCAGCCCTAAGGGGGGGAATGAGCAGTTCTTC

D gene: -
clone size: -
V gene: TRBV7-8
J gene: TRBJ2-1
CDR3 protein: CASSLSRGLSYNEQFF
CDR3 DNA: TGTGCCAGCAGCTTAAGTAGGGGCCTCTCCTACAATGAGCAGTTCTTC

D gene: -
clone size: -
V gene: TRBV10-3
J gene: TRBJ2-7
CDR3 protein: CAISESTGWRDNYEQYF
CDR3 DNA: TGTGCCATCAGTGAGTCGACTGGGTGGCGGGATAACTACGAGCAGTACTTC

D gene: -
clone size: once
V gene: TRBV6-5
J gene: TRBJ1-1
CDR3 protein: CASRLTGNTEAFF
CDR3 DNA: TGTGCCAGCAGACTAACGGGGAACACTGAAGCTTTCTTT

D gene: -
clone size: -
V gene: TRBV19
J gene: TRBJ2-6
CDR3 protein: CASRMTGSSGANVLTF
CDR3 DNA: TGTGCCAGTAGGATGACAGGAAGCTCTGGGGCCAACGTCCTGACTTTC

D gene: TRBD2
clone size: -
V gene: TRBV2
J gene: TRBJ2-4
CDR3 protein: CASTPGGGQPKNIQYF
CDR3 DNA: TGTGCCAGCACTCCGGGAGGGGGGCAGCCCAAAAACATTCAGTACTTC

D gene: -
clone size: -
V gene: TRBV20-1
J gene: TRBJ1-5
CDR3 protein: CSASASFSNQPQHF
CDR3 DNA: TGCAGTGCTAGTGCTAGTTTTAGCAATCAGCCCCAGCATTTT

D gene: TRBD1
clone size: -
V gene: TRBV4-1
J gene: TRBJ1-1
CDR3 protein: CASRTRTGGTERAFF
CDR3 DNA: TGCGCCAGCAGAACCCGGACAGGGGGGACGGAAAGAGCTTTCTTT

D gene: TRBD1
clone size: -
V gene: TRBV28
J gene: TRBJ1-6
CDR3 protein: CASRTGAGNSPLHF
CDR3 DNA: TGTGCCAGCAGGACAGGGGCTGGAAATTCACCCCTCCACTTT

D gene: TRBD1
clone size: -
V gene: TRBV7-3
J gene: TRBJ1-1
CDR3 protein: CASSYRQGAEAFF
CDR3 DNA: TGTGCCAGCAGCTATCGACAGGGGGCTGAAGCTTTCTTT

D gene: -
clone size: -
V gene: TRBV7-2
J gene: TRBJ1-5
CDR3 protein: CASSLDGQSNQPQHF
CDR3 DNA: TGTGCCAGCAGCTTAGATGGACAGAGCAATCAGCCCCAGCATTTT

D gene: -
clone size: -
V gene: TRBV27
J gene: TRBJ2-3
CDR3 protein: CASSWPLGANSTDTQYF
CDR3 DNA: TGTGCCAGCAGTTGGCCCCTAGGGGCTAATAGCACAGATACGCAGTATTTT

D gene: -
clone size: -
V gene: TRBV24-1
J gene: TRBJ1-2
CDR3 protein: CATSDSGHRYGYTF
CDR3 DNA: TGTGCCACCAGTGATTCGGGACACCGCTATGGCTACACCTTC

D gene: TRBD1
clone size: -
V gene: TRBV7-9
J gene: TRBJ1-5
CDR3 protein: CASRRTGGTGPQHF
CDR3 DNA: TGTGCCAGCAGGCGGACAGGAGGGACGGGACCCCAGCATTTT

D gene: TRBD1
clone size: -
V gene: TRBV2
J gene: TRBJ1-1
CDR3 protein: CASGGQPNTEAFF
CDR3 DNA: TGTGCCAGCGGGGGACAGCCGAACACTGAAGCTTTCTTT

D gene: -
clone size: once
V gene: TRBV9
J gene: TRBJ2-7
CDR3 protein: CASSVVAEGGEQYF
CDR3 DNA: TGTGCCAGCAGCGTAGTAGCGGAGGGAGGCGAGCAGTACTTC

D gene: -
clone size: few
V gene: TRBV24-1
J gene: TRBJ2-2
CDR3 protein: CATSEAGLNTGELFF
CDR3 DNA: TGTGCCACCAGTGAGGCGGGGTTGAACACCGGGGAGCTGTTTTTT

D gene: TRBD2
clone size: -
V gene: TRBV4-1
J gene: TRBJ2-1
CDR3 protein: CASSQGLAGGPSNEQFF
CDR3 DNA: TGCGCCAGCAGCCAGGGACTAGCGGGAGGGCCGAGCAATGAGCAGTTCTTC

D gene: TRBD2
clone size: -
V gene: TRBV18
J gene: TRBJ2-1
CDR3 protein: CASSQTSGDNEQFF
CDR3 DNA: TGTGCCAGCTCTCAAACTAGCGGCGACAATGAGCAGTTCTTC

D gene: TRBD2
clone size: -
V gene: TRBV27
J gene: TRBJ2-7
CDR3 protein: CASSFLAGGGEQYF
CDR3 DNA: TGTGCCAGCAGTTTCCTAGCGGGAGGTGGCGAGCAGTACTTC

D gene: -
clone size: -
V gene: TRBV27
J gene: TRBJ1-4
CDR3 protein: CASRAGLATNEKLFF
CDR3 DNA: TGTGCCAGCAGGGCAGGCTTGGCGACTAATGAAAAACTGTTTTTT

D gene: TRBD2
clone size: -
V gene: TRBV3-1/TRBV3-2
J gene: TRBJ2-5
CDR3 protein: CASSQGASGETQYF
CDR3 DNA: TGTGCCAGCAGCCAAGGGGCTAGCGGGGAGACCCAGTACTTC

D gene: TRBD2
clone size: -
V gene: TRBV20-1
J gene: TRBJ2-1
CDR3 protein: CSASFLAGQSPYNEQFF
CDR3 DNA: TGCAGTGCTAGTTTCCTAGCGGGCCAGTCACCCTACAATGAGCAGTTCTTC

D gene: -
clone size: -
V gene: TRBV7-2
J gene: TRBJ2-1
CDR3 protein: CASSLPISGYNEQFF
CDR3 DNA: TGTGCCAGCAGCTTACCCATCTCCGGGTACAATGAGCAGTTCTTC

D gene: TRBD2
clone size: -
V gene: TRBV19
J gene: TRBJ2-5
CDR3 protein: CASSGGSGWETQYF
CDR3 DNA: TGTGCCAGTAGTGGCGGGAGCGGATGGGAGACCCAGTACTTC